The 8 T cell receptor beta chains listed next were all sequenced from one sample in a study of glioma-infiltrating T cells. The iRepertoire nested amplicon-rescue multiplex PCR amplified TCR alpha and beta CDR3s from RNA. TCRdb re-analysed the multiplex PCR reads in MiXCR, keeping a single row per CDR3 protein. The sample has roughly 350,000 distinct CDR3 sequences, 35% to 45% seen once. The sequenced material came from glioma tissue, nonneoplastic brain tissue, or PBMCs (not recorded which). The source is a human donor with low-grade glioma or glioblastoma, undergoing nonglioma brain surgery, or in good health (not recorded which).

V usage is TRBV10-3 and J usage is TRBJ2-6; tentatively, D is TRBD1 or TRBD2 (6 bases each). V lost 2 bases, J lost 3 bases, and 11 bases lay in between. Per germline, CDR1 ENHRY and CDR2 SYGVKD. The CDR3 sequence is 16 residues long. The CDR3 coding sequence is TGTGCCATCAGTGAGAGGGGGGACGGTGGGGCCAACGTCCTGACTTTC. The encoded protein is CAISERGDGGANVLTF.

The CDR3 bases are TGCAGTGCTAGAGTCGCGGGAGGTGAGCAGTACTTC. Its protein is CSARVAGGEQYF. This chain connects TRBV20-1 to TRBJ2-7; the match to TRBD2 covers 8 bases. The CDR3 is made up of 12 amino acids. The J segment lost 7 bases and the V segment lost 1 base, leaving 3 bases of the junction unmatched. CDR1 and CDR2 from the germline V gene are DFQATT and SNEGSKA (reference sequence).

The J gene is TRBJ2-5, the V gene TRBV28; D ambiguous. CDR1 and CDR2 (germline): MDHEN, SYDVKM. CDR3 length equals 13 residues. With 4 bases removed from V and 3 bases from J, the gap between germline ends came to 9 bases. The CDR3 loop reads CASSSAREETQYF. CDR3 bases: TGTGCCAGCAGTTCGGCTAGGGAAGAGACCCAGTACTTC. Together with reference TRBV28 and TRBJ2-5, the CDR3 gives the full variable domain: DVKVTQSSRYLVKRTGEKVFLECVQDMDHENMFWYRQDPGLGLRLIYFSYDVKMKEKGDIPEGYSVSREKKERFSLILESASTNQTSMYLCASSSAREETQYFGPGTRLLVL.

CDR3 sequence: CASSLRQDVVGYTF. The CDR3 nucleotides read TGCGCCAGCAGCCTCCGACAGGATGTAGTTGGCTACACCTTC. The chain uses TRBV4-1 and TRBJ1-2; tentative D call: TRBD1 (6 bases). Germline CDR1 reads MGHRA; CDR2 reads YSYEKL. This CDR3 has 14 amino acids. Trimming left V 4 bases short and J 7 bases short, with 16 bases between.

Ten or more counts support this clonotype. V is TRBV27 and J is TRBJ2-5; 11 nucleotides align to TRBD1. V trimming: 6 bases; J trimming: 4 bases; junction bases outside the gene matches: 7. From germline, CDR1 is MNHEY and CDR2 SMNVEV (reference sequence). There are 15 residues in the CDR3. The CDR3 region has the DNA TGTGCCAGCAGCTGGACAGGGGGCCTGGGAGAGACCCAGTACTTC. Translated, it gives CASSWTGGLGETQYF.

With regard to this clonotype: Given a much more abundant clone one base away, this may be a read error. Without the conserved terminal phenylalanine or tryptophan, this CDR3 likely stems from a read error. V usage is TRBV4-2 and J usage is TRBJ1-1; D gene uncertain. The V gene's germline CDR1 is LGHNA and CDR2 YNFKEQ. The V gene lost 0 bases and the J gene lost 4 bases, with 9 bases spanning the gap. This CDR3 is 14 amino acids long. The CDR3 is CASSQEGESTEAFS. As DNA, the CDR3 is TGTGCCAGCAGCCAAGAAGGTGAGAGCACTGAAGCTTTCTCT.

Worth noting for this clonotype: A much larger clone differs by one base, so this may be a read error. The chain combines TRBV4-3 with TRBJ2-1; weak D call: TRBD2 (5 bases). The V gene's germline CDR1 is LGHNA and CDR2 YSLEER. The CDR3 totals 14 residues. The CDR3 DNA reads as TGCGCCAGCAGCCAGGGAGTGTCCTACAATGGGCAGTTCTTC. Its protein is CASSQGVSYNGQFF.

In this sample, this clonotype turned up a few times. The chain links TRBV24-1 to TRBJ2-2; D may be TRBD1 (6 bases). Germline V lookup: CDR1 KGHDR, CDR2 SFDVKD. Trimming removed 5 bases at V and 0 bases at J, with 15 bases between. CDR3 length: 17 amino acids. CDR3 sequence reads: CATSAPTGSANTGELFF. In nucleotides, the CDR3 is TGTGCCACCAGTGCTCCTACAGGGAGCGCGAACACCGGGGAGCTGTTTTTT.